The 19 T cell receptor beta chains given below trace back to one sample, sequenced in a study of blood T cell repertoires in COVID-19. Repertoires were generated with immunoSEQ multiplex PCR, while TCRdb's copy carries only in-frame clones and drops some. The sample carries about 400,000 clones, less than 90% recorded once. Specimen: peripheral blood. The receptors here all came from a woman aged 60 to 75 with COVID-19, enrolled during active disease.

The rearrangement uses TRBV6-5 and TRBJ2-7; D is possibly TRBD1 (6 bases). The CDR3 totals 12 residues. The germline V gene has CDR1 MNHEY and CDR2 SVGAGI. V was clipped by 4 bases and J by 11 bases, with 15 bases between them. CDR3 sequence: CASSSALGHEYF. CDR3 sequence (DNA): TGTGCCAGCAGTTCCGCTTTGGGACATGAGTACTTC.

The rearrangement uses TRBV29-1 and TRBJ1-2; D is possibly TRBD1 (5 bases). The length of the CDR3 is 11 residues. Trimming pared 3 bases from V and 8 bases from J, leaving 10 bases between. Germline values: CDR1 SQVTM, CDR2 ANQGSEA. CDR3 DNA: TGCAGCGTTGACACAGGTAGCGGCTACACCTTC. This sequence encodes CSVDTGSGYTF. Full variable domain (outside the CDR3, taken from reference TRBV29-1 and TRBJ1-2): SAVISQKPSRDICQRGTSLTIQCQVDSQVTMMFWYRQQPGQSLTLIATANQGSEATYESGFVIDKFPISRPNLTFSTLTVSNMSPEDSSIYLCSVDTGSGYTFGSGTRLTVV.

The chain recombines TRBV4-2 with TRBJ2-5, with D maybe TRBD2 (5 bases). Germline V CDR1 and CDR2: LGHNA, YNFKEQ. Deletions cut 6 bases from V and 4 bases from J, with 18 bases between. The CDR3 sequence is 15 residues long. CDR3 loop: CASSRERGWGETQYF. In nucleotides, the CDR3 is TGTGCCAGCAGTAGGGAGCGAGGCTGGGGAGAGACCCAGTACTTC.

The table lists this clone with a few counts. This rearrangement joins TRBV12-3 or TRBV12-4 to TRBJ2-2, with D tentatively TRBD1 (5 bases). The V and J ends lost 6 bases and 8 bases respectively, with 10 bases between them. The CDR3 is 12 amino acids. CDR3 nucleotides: TGTGCCAGCAGCGCGGACAAGGGGGAGCTGTTTTTT. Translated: CASSADKGELFF.

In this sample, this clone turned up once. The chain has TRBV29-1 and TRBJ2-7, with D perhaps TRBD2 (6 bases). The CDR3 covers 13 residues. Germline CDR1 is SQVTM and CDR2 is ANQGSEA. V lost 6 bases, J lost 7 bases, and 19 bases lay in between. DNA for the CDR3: TGCAGCGTCAACGGGGCTCCGGGGGAAGAGCAGTACTTC. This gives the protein CSVNGAPGEEQYF.

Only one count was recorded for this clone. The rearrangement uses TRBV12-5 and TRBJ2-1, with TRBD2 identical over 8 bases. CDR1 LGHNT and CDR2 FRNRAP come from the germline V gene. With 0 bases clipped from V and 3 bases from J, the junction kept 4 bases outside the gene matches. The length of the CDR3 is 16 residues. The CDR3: CASGLVTSVVYNEQFF. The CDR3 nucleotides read TGTGCTAGTGGTTTGGTGACTAGCGTGGTCTACAATGAGCAGTTCTTC.

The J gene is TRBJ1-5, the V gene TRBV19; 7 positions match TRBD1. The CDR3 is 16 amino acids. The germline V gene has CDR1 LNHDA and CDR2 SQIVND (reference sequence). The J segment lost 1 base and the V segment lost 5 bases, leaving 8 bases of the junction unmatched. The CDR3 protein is CASSWGGQASNQPQHF. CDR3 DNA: TGTGCCAGTAGTTGGGGCGGACAGGCGAGCAATCAGCCCCAGCATTTT.

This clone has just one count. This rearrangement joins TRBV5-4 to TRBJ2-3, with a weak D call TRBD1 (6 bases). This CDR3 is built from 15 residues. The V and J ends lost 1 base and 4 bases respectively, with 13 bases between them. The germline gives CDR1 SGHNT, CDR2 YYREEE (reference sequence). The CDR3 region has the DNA TGTGCCAGCAGCTTGCCAGGGGAAAGGTCAGATACGCAGTATTTT. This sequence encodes CASSLPGERSDTQYF.

CDR3 amino acids: CASSRQGQETQYF. Written as DNA, the CDR3 is TGTGCCAGCAGTCGACAGGGGCAAGAGACCCAGTACTTC. The chain recombines TRBV27 with TRBJ2-5; 8 positions match TRBD1. The germline V gene encodes CDR1 MNHEY and CDR2 SMNVEV (reference sequence). The CDR3 covers 13 residues. Germline trimming cut 5 bases from V and 2 bases from J; bases unmatched to any gene: 1.

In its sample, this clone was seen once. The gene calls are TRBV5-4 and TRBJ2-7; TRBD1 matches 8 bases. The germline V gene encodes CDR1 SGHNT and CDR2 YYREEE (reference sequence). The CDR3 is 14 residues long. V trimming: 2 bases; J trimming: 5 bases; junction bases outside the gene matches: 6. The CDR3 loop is CASSFRGRSDEQYF. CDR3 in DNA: TGTGCCAGCAGCTTCAGGGGGCGCAGCGACGAGCAGTACTTC. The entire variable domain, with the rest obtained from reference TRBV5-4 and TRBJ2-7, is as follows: ETGVTQSPTHLIKTRGQQVTLRCSSQSGHNTVSWYQQALGQGPQFIFQYYREEENGRGNFPPRFSGLQFPNYSSELNVNALELDDSALYLCASSFRGRSDEQYFGPGTRLTVT.

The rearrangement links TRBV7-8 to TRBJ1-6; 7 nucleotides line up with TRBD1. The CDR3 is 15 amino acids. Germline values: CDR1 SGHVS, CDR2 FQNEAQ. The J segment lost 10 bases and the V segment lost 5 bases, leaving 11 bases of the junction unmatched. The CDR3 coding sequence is TGTGCCAGCAGCCGAGGCAGGGGGATTGGATCACCCCTCCACTTT. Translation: CASSRGRGIGSPLHF.

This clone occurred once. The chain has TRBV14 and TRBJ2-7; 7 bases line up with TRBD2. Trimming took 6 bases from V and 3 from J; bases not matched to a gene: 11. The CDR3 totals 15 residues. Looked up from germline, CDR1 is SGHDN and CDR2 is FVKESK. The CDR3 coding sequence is TGTGCCAGCAGAGAGACCGGGACTAAACACTACGAGCAGTACTTC. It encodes CASRETGTKHYEQYF.

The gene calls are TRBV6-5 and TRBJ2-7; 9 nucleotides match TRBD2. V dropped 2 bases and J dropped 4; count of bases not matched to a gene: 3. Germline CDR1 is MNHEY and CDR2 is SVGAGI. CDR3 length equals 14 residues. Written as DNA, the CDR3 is TGTGCCAGCAGTTACGGGACTAGCAGTTACGAGCAGTACTTC. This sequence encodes CASSYGTSSYEQYF.

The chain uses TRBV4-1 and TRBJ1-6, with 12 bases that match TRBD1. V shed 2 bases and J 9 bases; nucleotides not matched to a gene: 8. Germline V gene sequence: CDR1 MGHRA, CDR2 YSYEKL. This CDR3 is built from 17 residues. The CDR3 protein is CASSQRDRDRGPSPLHF. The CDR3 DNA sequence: TGCGCCAGCAGCCAAAGGGACCGGGACAGGGGGCCTTCACCCCTCCACTTT.

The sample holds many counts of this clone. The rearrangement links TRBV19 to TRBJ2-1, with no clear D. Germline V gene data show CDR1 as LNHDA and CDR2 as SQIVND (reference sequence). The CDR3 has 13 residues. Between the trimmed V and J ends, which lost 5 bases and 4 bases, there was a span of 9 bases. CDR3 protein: CASSSQSYNEQFF. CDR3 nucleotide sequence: TGTGCCAGTAGTTCCCAGTCTTACAATGAGCAGTTCTTC.

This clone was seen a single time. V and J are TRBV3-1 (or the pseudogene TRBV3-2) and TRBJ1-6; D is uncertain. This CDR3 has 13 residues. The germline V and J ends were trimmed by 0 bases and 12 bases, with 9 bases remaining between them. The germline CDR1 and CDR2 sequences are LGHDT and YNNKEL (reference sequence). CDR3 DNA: TGTGCCAGCAGCCAAGAAATGCTGAGACCCCTCCACTTT. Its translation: CASSQEMLRPLHF.

In nucleotides, the CDR3 is TGTGCCAGCAGTTTACTTGGAGGAGGAGAGACCCAGTACTTC. Its translation: CASSLLGGGETQYF. The chain is built from TRBV27 and TRBJ2-5; tentatively, D is TRBD2 (5 bases). Trimming left V 2 bases short and J 4 bases short, with 11 bases between. The CDR3 has 14 amino acids. Germline CDR1 is MNHEY and CDR2 is SMNVEV (reference sequence).

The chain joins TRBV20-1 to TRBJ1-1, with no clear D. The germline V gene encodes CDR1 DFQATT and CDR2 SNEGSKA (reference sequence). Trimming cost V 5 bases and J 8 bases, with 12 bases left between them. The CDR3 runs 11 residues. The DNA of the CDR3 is TGCAGTGCTCAGATACGGGGAGAAGCTTTCTTT. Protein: CSAQIRGEAFF.

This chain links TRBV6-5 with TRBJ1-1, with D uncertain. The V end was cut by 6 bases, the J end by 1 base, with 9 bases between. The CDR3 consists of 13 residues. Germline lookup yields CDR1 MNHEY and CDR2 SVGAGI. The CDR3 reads CASSRERNTEAFF. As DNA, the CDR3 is TGTGCCAGCAGCCGCGAGAGGAACACTGAAGCTTTCTTT.